The clone carrying this T cell receptor (beta chain) was found once. Its antigen is not identified. The sample originates from a study of graft-versus-host responses after intestinal transplantation. The assay was immunoSEQ multiplex PCR, and TCRdb's table has in-frame clones only and misses some. The sample comprises tens of thousands of clones, approximately 94% of which are singletons, and around 0.57% rests with the top ten. V lost 5 bases to trimming and J lost 8 bases, with 13 bases between them. Germline V gene lookup returns CDR1 SGHVS and CDR2 FQNEAQ. This CDR3 is built from 12 residues. Study-wide points: Elevated graft-versus-host to host-versus-graft clonal ratios in allografts were recorded for patients with graft-donor T cell macrochimerism. GvH clones occurred in recipient marrow; some first appeared in ileum or blood.

V gene TRBV7-8 combines with J gene TRBJ2-7; no definite D call. The starting material was unstimulated CD8+ T cells sorted from spleen or lymph node cells, obtained before intestinal transplant. The receptor's source is a human donor who received an intestinal transplant. The CDR3 sequence is CASSPGPSKQYF. CDR3 DNA: TGTGCCAGCAGCCCCGGACCGTCCAAGCAGTACTTC.